The 2 T cell receptor beta chains below were found in one sample sequenced in a study of T cell responses to AZD1222 COVID-19 vaccine. TCRdb's copy holds only in-frame clones and misses some; the assay was immunoSEQ multiplex PCR. The sample contains more than 95,000 clones, over 80% of which appear only once. This specimen consisted of peripheral blood, obtained on day 0 of AZD1222 vaccination. The origin of the receptors is an adult in good health.

The rearrangement joins TRBV6-1 to TRBJ1-5; 8 bases agree with TRBD1. The CDR3 spans 15 residues. Germline values: CDR1 MNHNS, CDR2 SASEGT. After removal of 6 bases from V and 3 bases from J, the junction contained 7 bases not matched to a gene. The CDR3: CASRSGQGANQPQHF. CDR3 bases: TGTGCCAGCAGGTCCGGACAGGGAGCCAATCAGCCCCAGCATTTT.

V is TRBV13 and J is TRBJ1-2; tentatively, D is TRBD1 (6 bases). The CDR3 extends over 14 amino acids. From germline, CDR1 is PRHDT and CDR2 FYEKMQ (reference sequence). Trimming shortened V by 5 bases and J by 4 bases, and 14 bases separated the two germline ends. CDR3 sequence (DNA): TGTGCCAGCAGCCAAAGAACAGGGTCCTATGGCTACACCTTC. It encodes CASSQRTGSYGYTF.